Below are 9 T cell receptor beta chains sequenced from a single sample in a study of blood T cell repertoires in COVID-19. The data were produced by immunoSEQ multiplex PCR, yet TCRdb's version contains in-frame clones alone and is incomplete. The data contain some 100,000 clones, over 75% of them seen just once; the ten biggest clones take up roughly 12%. The specimen sequenced was peripheral blood. Source of these receptors: a human donor in a cohort sampled during active COVID-19.

This chain joins TRBV10-3 and TRBJ2-2; TRBD2 matches 13 bases. Trimming cost V 4 bases and J 4 bases; bases outside gene matches: 9. Germline values: CDR1 ENHRY, CDR2 SYGVKD. The CDR3 extends over 18 amino acids. The CDR3 region has the DNA TGTGCCATCAGTGGGGGGACTAGCGGGACCCGCGGCACCGGGGAGCTGTTTTTT. Its translation is CAISGGTSGTRGTGELFF.

The V and J genes are TRBV6-4 and TRBJ2-1, with D unclear. V was cut by 2 bases and J by 3 bases, with 14 bases left in between. This CDR3 has 16 amino acids. Per the germline V gene, CDR1 is MRHNA and CDR2 is SNTAGT. This chain's CDR3 is CASSDQPLAGYNEQFF. CDR3 bases: TGTGCCAGCAGTGACCAGCCATTGGCAGGCTACAATGAGCAGTTCTTC.

The chain employs TRBV6-2 or TRBV6-3 and TRBJ1-1, with 7 bases that match TRBD1. Germline trimming cut 6 bases from V and 4 bases from J; bases unmatched to any gene: 2. There are 12 residues in the CDR3. Germline values: CDR1 MNHEY, CDR2 SVGEGT. The CDR3 nucleotides are TGTGCCAGCAGCGACAGGGTCACTGAAGCTTTCTTT. This sequence encodes CASSDRVTEAFF.

The chain joins TRBV7-8 to TRBJ2-7, with 8 bases that match TRBD1. Per germline, CDR1 SGHVS and CDR2 FQNEAQ. The CDR3 has 18 residues. Unmatched junction bases numbered 16, after V lost 0 bases and J lost 6 bases. CDR3 nucleotides: TGTGCCAGCAGCTTAGCACGTTACGGAGGACAGGGACTTGGCGAGCAGTACTTC. This codes for CASSLARYGGQGLGEQYF.

V is TRBV3-1 (or the pseudogene TRBV3-2) and J is TRBJ1-3; D is unclear. This CDR3 contains 16 residues. The germline V gene encodes CDR1 LGHDT and CDR2 YNNKEL (reference sequence). Trimming left V 4 bases short and J 0 bases short, with 13 bases between. As DNA, the CDR3 is TGTGCCAGCAGCCCACTTGGACTGTTCTCTGGAAACACCATATATTTT. Translating gives CASSPLGLFSGNTIYF.

The V call is TRBV18, the J call TRBJ1-1; the D is unclear. The CDR3 length is 15 residues. Trimming shortened V by 0 bases and J by 3 bases, and 11 bases separated the two germline ends. Germline V lookup: CDR1 KGHSH, CDR2 LQKENI. CDR3 amino acids: CASSPPKRADTEAFF. The CDR3 DNA sequence: TGTGCCAGCTCACCACCGAAGAGGGCGGACACTGAAGCTTTCTTT.

This chain uses TRBV5-1 with TRBJ2-7, with TRBD1 identical over 7 bases. This CDR3 region has 13 residues. V dropped 4 bases and J dropped 3; count of bases not matched to a gene: 4. Germline loops: CDR1 SGHRS, CDR2 YFSETQ. In DNA, the CDR3 is TGCGCCAGCAGCCCCGGACAGGACTACGAGCAGTACTTC. Amino acid sequence: CASSPGQDYEQYF.

Worth noting for this clone: Other DNA sequences in this specimen translate into the identical CDR3. The chain links TRBV5-4 to TRBJ1-5; D may be TRBD1 (5 bases). The CDR3 totals 13 residues. Looked up from germline, CDR1 is SGHNT and CDR2 is YYREEE (reference sequence). V was pared by 2 bases and J by 4 bases, with 7 bases between. The CDR3 DNA follows: TGTGCCAGCAGCTTCGGGGGGAATCAGCCCCAGCATTTT. The encoded protein is CASSFGGNQPQHF.

The genes are TRBV10-3 and TRBJ2-7; 11 bases agree with TRBD1. The CDR3 is made up of 14 amino acids. Germline V gives CDR1 ENHRY, CDR2 SYGVKD. J gave up 6 bases and V 5 bases, and 6 bases lay outside the gene matches. CDR3 amino acids: CAISYGQGAVEQYF. CDR3 DNA sequence: TGTGCCATCAGTTACGGACAGGGGGCGGTCGAGCAGTACTTC.